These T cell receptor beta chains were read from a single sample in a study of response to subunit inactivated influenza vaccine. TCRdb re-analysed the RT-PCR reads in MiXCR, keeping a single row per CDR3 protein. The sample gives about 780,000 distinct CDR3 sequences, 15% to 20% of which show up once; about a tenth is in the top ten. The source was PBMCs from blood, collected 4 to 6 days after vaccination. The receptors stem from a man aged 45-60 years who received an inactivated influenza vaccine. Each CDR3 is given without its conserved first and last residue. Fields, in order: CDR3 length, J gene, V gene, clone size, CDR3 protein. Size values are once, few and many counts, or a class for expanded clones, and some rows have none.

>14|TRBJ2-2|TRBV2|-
ASRGTSGANTGELF
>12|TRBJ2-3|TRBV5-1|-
ASGETGPTDTQY
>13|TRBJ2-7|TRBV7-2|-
ASSLARRGVYEQY
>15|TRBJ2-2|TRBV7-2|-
ASSLAFPGLNTGELF
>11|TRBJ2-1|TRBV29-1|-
SVEGGSYNEQF
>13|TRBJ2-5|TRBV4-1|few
ASSQLIQGVLAQY
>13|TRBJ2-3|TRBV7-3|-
ASSRTGVDTDTQY
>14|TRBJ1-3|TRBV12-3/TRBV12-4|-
ASRPWTGESGNTIY
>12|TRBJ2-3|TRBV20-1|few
SARRERITDTQY
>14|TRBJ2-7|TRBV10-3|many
AISKRTLEGVNEQY
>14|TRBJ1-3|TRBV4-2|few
ASSQEGSEWRNTIY
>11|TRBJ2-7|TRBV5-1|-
ASSMTGVDEQY
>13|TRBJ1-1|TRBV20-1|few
SAPDREGPNTEAF
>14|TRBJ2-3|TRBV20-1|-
SASRRGAEITDTQY
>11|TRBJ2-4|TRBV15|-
ATSRDLASGSY
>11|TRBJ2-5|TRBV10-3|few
ASSAGAQETQY
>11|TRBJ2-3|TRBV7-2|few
ASSPYGWDTQY